The T cell receptor beta chain under discussion was sequenced for a study of cytomegalovirus exposure and HLA in healthy donors. The study's findings and limits: Across donors, most TCRs were seen rarely, yet some public ones were widespread. Confirmation was obtained in vitro that three CMV-associated chains are specific for CMV antigens.

Remarks on this clone: Antigen: not known.

Repertoires were generated with immunoSEQ multiplex PCR, while TCRdb's copy carries only in-frame clones and drops some. The sample carries under 300,000 clones, 90% recorded once. V lost 3 bases to trimming and J lost 5 bases; unmatched junction nucleotides: 3. Germline values: CDR1 SGDLS, CDR2 YYNGEE. This CDR3 comprises 14 residues. Separate from the 666-subject first cohort, the 120-subject validation cohort was the one that the donors belonged to. Sequencing input: PBMCs. This chain links TRBV9 with TRBJ1-4; 8 nucleotides line up with TRBD1. This sequence originates from a woman younger than 30 in good health and CMV-seronegative. This CDR3 reads CASSGQGINEKLFF. The CDR3 DNA reads as TGTGCCAGCAGCGGACAGGGGATAAATGAAAAACTGTTTTTT.